The 27 T cell receptor beta chains listed next were all sequenced from one sample in a study of regulatory T cells in long-lasting Graves disease. Time point described: newly diagnosed GD, antithyroid drugs for less than 3 months. From RNA extracted from PBMCs, the TCR library was made. Combining iRepertoire HTBI primers with Arm-PCR of CDR3 regions, the authors built TCR beta libraries. A single record per CDR3 protein comes from TCRdb applying MiXCR to the multiplex PCR reads. The profile shows approximately 400,000 distinct CDR3 sequences, more than 12% of them singletons. These data were also reused for a study on T cells in Graves' hyperthyroidism and ophthalmopathy.

This specimen was peripheral blood mononuclear cells (PBMCs), taken at new diagnosis, from a patient treated with antithyroid drugs. These receptor sequences come from a woman younger than 45 with Graves disease.

V and J are TRBV7-9 and TRBJ2-1; 10 nucleotides match TRBD2. The V gene end was trimmed by 4 bases and the J gene end by 8 bases; junction bases not matched to a gene: 11. The germline gives CDR1 SEHNR, CDR2 FQNEAQ (reference sequence). This CDR3 is built from 16 residues. CDR3 coding DNA: TGTGCCAGCAGCTGGCTTCAGCGGGAGGGACTGGATGAGCAGTTCTTC. As protein: CASSWLQREGLDEQFF.

This clonotype was counted between two and nine times. The J gene is TRBJ1-6, the V gene TRBV30; TRBD1 agrees at 7 bases. CDR3 length: 17 residues. From germline, CDR1 is GTSNPN and CDR2 SVGIG (reference sequence). J was trimmed by 4 bases and V by 4 bases; bases with no gene match: 13. DNA for the CDR3: TGTGCCTGGACCTCCCCCATCAGGGACAGATATAATTCACCCCTCCACTTT. This translates into CAWTSPIRDRYNSPLHF.

At least ten counts were recorded for this clonotype. The chain couples TRBV6-2 or TRBV6-3 to TRBJ2-7; no definite D call. Looked up from germline, CDR1 is MNHEY and CDR2 is SVGEGT. Trimming took off 0 bases at V and 0 bases at J, with 15 bases between the two ends. The CDR3 has 17 amino acids. The DNA for the CDR3 is TGTGCCAGCAGTTACTCGTCGCACCGGGTCGTCTCCTACGAGCAGTACTTC. Residues: CASSYSSHRVVSYEQYF.

At least ten counts were recorded for this clonotype. The V call is TRBV2, the J call TRBJ1-1; D remains unclear. V lost 4 bases, J lost 1 base, and 10 bases lay in between. Germline CDR1 is SNHLY and CDR2 is FYNNEI. This CDR3 is built from 14 residues. The CDR3 reads CASSVDKPNTEAFF. CDR3 nucleotide sequence: TGTGCCAGCAGTGTCGACAAACCGAACACTGAAGCTTTCTTT. The entire variable domain, with the rest obtained from reference TRBV2 and TRBJ1-1, is as follows: EPEVTQTPSHQVTQMGQEVILRCVPISNHLYFYWYRQILGQKVEFLVSFYNNEISEKSEIFDDQFSVERPDGSNFTLKIRSTKLEDSAMYFCASSVDKPNTEAFFGQGTRLTVV.

There are many counts of this clonotype. V usage is TRBV2 and J usage is TRBJ2-5; no definite D call. CDR1 SNHLY and CDR2 FYNNEI come from the germline V gene. Trimming pared 1 base from V and 2 bases from J, leaving 8 bases between. CDR3 length: 14 residues. As DNA, the CDR3 is TGTGCCAGCAGTGAAGTGTGGGTTCAAGAGACCCAGTACTTC. Protein: CASSEVWVQETQYF. The full variable domain, rest sourced from reference TRBV2 and TRBJ2-5, is EPEVTQTPSHQVTQMGQEVILRCVPISNHLYFYWYRQILGQKVEFLVSFYNNEISEKSEIFDDQFSVERPDGSNFTLKIRSTKLEDSAMYFCASSEVWVQETQYFGPGTRLLVL.

As concerns this clonotype: At one boundary the junction diverges from the germline segment, which might be a read error. This chain connects TRBV7-9 to TRBJ2-7, with D possibly TRBD2 on 5 matching bases. The CDR3 is 13 residues long. Germline-derived CDR1 and CDR2 are SEHNR and FQNEAQ (reference sequence). The CDR3 protein is CASSLGGDYGQYF. CDR3 nucleotide sequence: TGTGCCAGCAGCTTAGGGGGAGACTACGGGCAGTACTTC. The entire variable domain, with the rest obtained from reference TRBV7-9 and TRBJ2-7, is as follows: DTGVSQNPRHKITKRGQNVTFRCDPISEHNRLYWYRQTLGQGPEFLTYFQNEAQLEKSRLLSDRFSAERPKGSFSTLEIQRTEQGDSAMYLCASSLGGDYGQYFGPGTRLTVT.

This clonotype was recorded at least ten times. The rearrangement joins TRBV7-2 to TRBJ2-1, with D maybe TRBD2 (5 bases). The germline V gene encodes CDR1 SGHTA and CDR2 FQGNSA. This CDR3 is built from 16 residues. Trimming took 1 base from V and 12 from J, leaving 22 bases between them. CDR3 in DNA: TGTGCCAGCAGCTTAGTTGAGTCGGACTGGGGTTGGGGGCAGTTCTTC. As protein: CASSLVESDWGWGQFF.

The chain employs TRBV27 and TRBJ2-7; D unresolved. The CDR3 has 15 amino acids. Per germline, CDR1 MNHEY and CDR2 SMNVEV (reference sequence). The ends were cut back, 2 bases at V and 1 base at J, with 12 bases in the middle. CDR3 protein: CASSLRASLSYEQYF. The CDR3 region has the DNA TGTGCCAGCAGTTTAAGGGCAAGCCTATCCTACGAGCAGTACTTC.

The rearrangement uses TRBV20-1 and TRBJ1-6, with D tentatively TRBD1 (5 bases). The CDR3 runs 16 residues. V lost 1 base and J lost 8, with 18 bases in between. Germline V CDR1 and CDR2: DFQATT, SNEGSKA (reference sequence). The CDR3 DNA is TGCAGTGCTAGAGTCCAAACCGGGACGGATTATTCACCCCTCCACTTT. This translates into CSARVQTGTDYSPLHF.

This clonotype was picked up many times. The chain combines TRBV27 with TRBJ2-7, with a possible D match to TRBD2 (6 bases). V gave up 0 bases and J gave up 0 bases, with 12 bases separating them. Germline V lookup: CDR1 MNHEY, CDR2 SMNVEV (reference sequence). The CDR3 runs 16 residues. The DNA for the CDR3 is TGTGCCAGCAGTTTATCCTTAGCGGATGCCTCCTACGAGCAGTACTTC. Amino acid sequence: CASSLSLADASYEQYF.

This clonotype was detected ten times or more. V and J are TRBV27 and TRBJ2-7; no definite D call. The CDR3 contains 11 residues. The V end lost 7 bases, the J end lost 6 bases, and 10 bases lay between the germline ends. Germline CDR1 and CDR2: MNHEY and SMNVEV (reference sequence). CDR3 coding DNA: TGTGCCAGCAATTACCCGGGCGAGCAGTACTTC. It yields the protein CASNYPGEQYF.

This clonotype turned up a few times. The chain combines TRBV12-5 with TRBJ1-1; no reliable D call. CDR1 and CDR2 from the germline V gene are LGHNT and FRNRAP. Trimming removed 5 bases from V and 5 bases from J, with 12 bases in between. The CDR3 is made up of 13 amino acids. CDR3 residues: CASGLKEKTEAFF. In DNA, the CDR3 is TGTGCTAGTGGTCTCAAGGAGAAGACTGAAGCTTTCTTT. The full variable domain, with the rest looked up from reference TRBV12-5 and TRBJ1-1, is DARVTQTPRHKVTEMGQEVTMRCQPILGHNTVFWYRQTMMQGLELLAYFRNRAPLDDSGMPKDRFSAEMPDATLATLKIQPSEPRDSAVYFCASGLKEKTEAFFGQGTRLTVV.

This sequence joins TRBV6-1 and TRBJ1-6; the match to TRBD1 covers 7 bases. The ends lost 6 bases at V and 0 bases at J; junction bases unmatched: 2. The germline V gene encodes CDR1 MNHNS and CDR2 SASEGT. This CDR3 spans 15 amino acids. The CDR3 nucleotides read TGTGCCAGCAGAGGGACAGCCTCCTATAATTCACCCCTCCACTTT. Encoded protein: CASRGTASYNSPLHF.

There are a few counts of this clonotype. This chain uses TRBV20-1 with TRBJ1-2; TRBD1 matches 7 bases. J gave up 2 bases and V 6 bases, and 3 bases lay outside the gene matches. This CDR3 is built from 12 residues. Germline V gene data show CDR1 as DFQATT and CDR2 as SNEGSKA (reference sequence). The CDR3 spells CSARGQNYGYTF. The DNA for the CDR3 is TGCAGTGCCAGGGGACAGAACTATGGCTACACCTTC.

The sample holds a few counts of this clonotype. The chain combines TRBV7-9 with TRBJ2-7; TRBD1 or TRBD2 may be the D gene (7 bases each). V was cut by 1 base and J by 6 bases, with 13 bases left in between. CDR3 size: 14 residues. CDR1 SEHNR and CDR2 FQNEAQ come from the germline V gene (reference sequence). For the CDR3, the DNA is TGTGCCAGCAGCTTAGGTCCAGGGGGGGCCGAGCAGTACTTC. This sequence encodes CASSLGPGGAEQYF.

This clonotype was seen repeatedly, ten times or more. The chain couples TRBV28 to TRBJ1-4, with TRBD1 identical over 9 bases. V lost 4 bases to trimming and J lost 5 bases; unmatched junction nucleotides: 5. From germline, CDR1 is MDHEN and CDR2 SYDVKM. The CDR3 runs 15 residues. The CDR3 DNA reads as TGTGCCAGCAGTTCAGCGACAGGGGGGAATGAAAAACTGTTTTTT. It codes for CASSSATGGNEKLFF.

This clonotype was counted only a few times. In DNA, the CDR3 is TGCGCCAGCAGCCAAGATCCGGGGGGGCTCTACGAGCAGTACTTC. This translates into CASSQDPGGLYEQYF. The V call is TRBV4-1, the J call TRBJ2-7; the match to TRBD2 covers 8 bases. V trimming: 0 bases; J trimming: 3 bases; junction bases outside the gene matches: 4. The length of the CDR3 is 15 residues. In germline, CDR1 is MGHRA, CDR2 YSYEKL.

This clonotype was counted ten times or more. This chain uses TRBV12-3 or TRBV12-4 with TRBJ2-3; 11 bases fit TRBD2. CDR3 length: 20 amino acids. J gave up 1 base and V 6 bases, and 18 bases lay outside the gene matches. CDR3 sequence reads: CASRGQALLAGESRTDTQYF. The CDR3 nucleotides read TGTGCCAGCAGAGGACAGGCTCTACTAGCGGGAGAGTCTCGCACAGATACGCAGTATTTT.

This clonotype was seen ten or more times. This rearrangement joins TRBV5-1 to TRBJ2-3; 8 nucleotides match TRBD2. The J call may be faulty, since TRBJ2-7 better matches the DNA end. The CDR3 loop spans 15 amino acids. Germline CDR1 SGHRS, CDR2 YFSETQ. The CDR3 reads CASSLALGRANEQYF. The DNA for the CDR3 is TGCGCCAGCAGCTTGGCCCTCGGGAGGGCAAACGAGCAGTACTTC.

This clonotype was observed at least ten times. This chain connects TRBV2 to TRBJ2-1; no firm D call. Germline CDR1 and CDR2: SNHLY and FYNNEI. This CDR3 is built from 15 residues. V lost 2 bases, J lost 4 bases, and 12 bases lay in between. CDR3 loop: CASSESQDLYNEQFF. For the CDR3, the DNA is TGTGCCAGCAGTGAAAGTCAGGACCTATACAATGAGCAGTTCTTC.

There are many counts of this clonotype. The chain couples TRBV12-3 or TRBV12-4 to TRBJ1-1; D gene unclear. V lost 6 bases and J 3 bases, leaving 11 bases between the germline ends. The CDR3 loop spans 13 amino acids. DNA for the CDR3: TGTGCCAGCAGCTTACAGAGTTACACTGAAGCTTTCTTT. Residues: CASSLQSYTEAFF.

This clonotype was seen repeatedly, ten times or more. The V call is TRBV28, the J call TRBJ2-1; no reliable D call. V was shortened by 8 bases and J by 7 bases, with 18 bases between the two germline ends. Germline assignment: CDR1 MDHEN and CDR2 SYDVKM. This CDR3 comprises 14 residues. The CDR3 sequence is CASATTDPPNEQFF. The CDR3, as DNA: TGTGCCAGCGCCACTACGGACCCGCCGAATGAGCAGTTCTTC.

The chain has TRBV30 and TRBJ1-2; the D is unclear. From germline, CDR1 is GTSNPN and CDR2 SVGIG (reference sequence). The length of the CDR3 is 16 residues. V was cut by 8 bases and J by 0 bases, with 22 bases left in between. The CDR3 here is CASSMRPGLANYGYTF. The CDR3 DNA reads as TGTGCCAGTAGTATGCGACCGGGCTTGGCTAACTATGGCTACACCTTC. Filled out from reference TRBV30 and TRBJ1-2, the complete variable domain reads SQTIHQWPATLVQPVGSPLSLECTVEGTSNPNLYWYRQAAGRGLQLLFYSVGIGQISSEVPQNLSASRPQDRQFILSSKKLLLSDSGFYLCASSMRPGLANYGYTFGSGTRLTVV.

This clonotype was counted at least ten times. V and J are TRBV28 and TRBJ2-2; 8 bases are a match to TRBD1. This CDR3 has 14 residues. The germline CDR1 and CDR2 sequences are MDHEN and SYDVKM. The ends lost 6 bases at V and 5 bases at J; junction bases unmatched: 5. The CDR3 DNA reads TGTGCCAGCAGGAAACAGGGGGTTACCGGGGAGCTGTTTTTT. As protein: CASRKQGVTGELFF.

The chain couples TRBV4-1 to TRBJ2-7; TRBD2 matches 9 bases. Unmatched junction bases numbered 3, after V lost 1 base and J lost 2 bases. Germline V gene sequence: CDR1 MGHRA, CDR2 YSYEKL. There are 15 residues in the CDR3. The CDR3 reads CASSQATSGAYEQYF. CDR3 in DNA: TGCGCCAGCAGCCAAGCGACTAGCGGTGCCTACGAGCAGTACTTC.

In its sample, this clonotype was seen many times. The rearrangement links TRBV12-3 or TRBV12-4 to TRBJ1-3; 7 bases are a match to TRBD1. The CDR3 extends over 16 amino acids. V gave up 6 bases and J gave up 2 bases; unmatched junction bases: 10. The CDR3 nucleotides are TGTGCCAGCAGCCCACCTATCGACAGGGCTGGAAACACCATATATTTT. It codes for CASSPPIDRAGNTIYF.

This clonotype has a count of ten or more. V and J are TRBV18 and TRBJ1-1, with TRBD1 as a possible D gene (6 bases). Per the germline V gene, CDR1 is KGHSH and CDR2 is LQKENI. The CDR3 length is 16 residues. The V end was cut by 2 bases, the J end by 1 base, with 14 bases between. CDR3 region: CASSPRAGAANTEAFF. Here the CDR3 DNA reads TGTGCCAGCTCACCAAGGGCAGGGGCGGCGAACACTGAAGCTTTCTTT. The full variable domain, completed using reference TRBV18 and TRBJ1-1, is NAGVMQNPRHLVRRRGQEARLRCSPMKGHSHVYWYRQLPEEGLKFMVYLQKENIIDESGMPKERFSAEFPKEGPSILRIQQVVRGDSAAYFCASSPRAGAANTEAFFGQGTRLTVV.